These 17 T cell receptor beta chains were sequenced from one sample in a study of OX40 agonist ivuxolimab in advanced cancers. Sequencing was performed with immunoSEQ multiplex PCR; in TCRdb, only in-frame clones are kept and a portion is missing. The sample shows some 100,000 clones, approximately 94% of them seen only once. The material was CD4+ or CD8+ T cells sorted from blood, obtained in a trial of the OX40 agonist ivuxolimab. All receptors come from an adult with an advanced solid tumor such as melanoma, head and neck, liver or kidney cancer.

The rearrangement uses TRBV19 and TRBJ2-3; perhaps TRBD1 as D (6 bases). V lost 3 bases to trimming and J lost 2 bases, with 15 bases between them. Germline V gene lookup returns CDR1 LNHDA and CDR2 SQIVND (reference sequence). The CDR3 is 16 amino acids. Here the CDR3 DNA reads TGTGCCAGTAGTATCTGGACAGAACGGATCACAGATACGCAGTATTTT. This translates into CASSIWTERITDTQYF.

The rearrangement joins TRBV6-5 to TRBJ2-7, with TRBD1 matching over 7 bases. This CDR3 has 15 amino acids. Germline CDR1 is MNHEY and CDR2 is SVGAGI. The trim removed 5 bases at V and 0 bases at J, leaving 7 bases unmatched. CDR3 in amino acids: CASSGPGQTSYEQYF. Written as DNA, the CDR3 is TGTGCCAGCAGTGGGCCGGGACAGACCTCCTACGAGCAGTACTTC.

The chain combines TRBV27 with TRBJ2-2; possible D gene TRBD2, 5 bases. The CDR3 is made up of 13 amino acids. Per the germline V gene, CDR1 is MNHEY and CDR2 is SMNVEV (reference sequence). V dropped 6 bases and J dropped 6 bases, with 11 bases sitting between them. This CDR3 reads CASSHGMSGELFF. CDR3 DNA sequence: TGTGCCAGCAGCCACGGGATGTCCGGGGAGCTGTTTTTT.

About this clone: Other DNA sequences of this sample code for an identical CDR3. The CDR3 is CASSLYNEQFF. The CDR3 DNA reads as TGCGCCAGCAGCTTGTACAATGAGCAGTTCTTC. This chain connects TRBV5-1 to TRBJ2-1, with D unresolved. Germline V gene data show CDR1 as SGHRS and CDR2 as YFSETQ. This CDR3 is built from 11 residues. V was trimmed by 1 base and J by 4 bases, leaving 0 bases between them.

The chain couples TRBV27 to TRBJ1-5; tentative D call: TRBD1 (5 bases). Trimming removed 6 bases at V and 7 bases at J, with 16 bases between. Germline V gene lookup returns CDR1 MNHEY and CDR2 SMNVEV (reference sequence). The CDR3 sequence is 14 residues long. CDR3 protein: CASSRDGPGQPQHF. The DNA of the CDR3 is TGTGCCAGCAGCCGGGACGGTCCTGGGCAGCCCCAGCATTTT.

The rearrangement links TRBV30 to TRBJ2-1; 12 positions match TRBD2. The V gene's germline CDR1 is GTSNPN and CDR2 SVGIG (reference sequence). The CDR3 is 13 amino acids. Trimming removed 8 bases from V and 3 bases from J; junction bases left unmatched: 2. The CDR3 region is CARTSGNYNEQFF. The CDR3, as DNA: TGTGCCCGGACTAGCGGGAACTACAATGAGCAGTTCTTC.

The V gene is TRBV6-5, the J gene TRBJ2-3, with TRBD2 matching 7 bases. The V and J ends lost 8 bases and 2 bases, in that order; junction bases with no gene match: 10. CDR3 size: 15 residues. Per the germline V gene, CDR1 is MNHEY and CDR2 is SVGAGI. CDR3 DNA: TGTGCCAGCTCTTGGGGGGAGGGCCTCACAGATACGCAGTATTTT. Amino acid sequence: CASSWGEGLTDTQYF.

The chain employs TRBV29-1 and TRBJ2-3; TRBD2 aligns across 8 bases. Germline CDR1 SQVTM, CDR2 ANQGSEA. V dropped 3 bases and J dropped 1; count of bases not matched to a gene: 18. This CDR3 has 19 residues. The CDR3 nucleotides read TGCAGCGTTGATGGGGGAAAACGCATAGCGGGAAAGGGCACAGATACGCAGTATTTT. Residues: CSVDGGKRIAGKGTDTQYF.

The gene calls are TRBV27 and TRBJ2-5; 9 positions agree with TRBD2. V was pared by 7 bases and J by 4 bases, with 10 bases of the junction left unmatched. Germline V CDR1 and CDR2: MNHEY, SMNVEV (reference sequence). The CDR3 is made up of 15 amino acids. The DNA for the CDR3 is TGTGCCAGCACCGATTTGACTAGCGGTGGAGAGACCCAGTACTTC. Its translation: CASTDLTSGGETQYF.

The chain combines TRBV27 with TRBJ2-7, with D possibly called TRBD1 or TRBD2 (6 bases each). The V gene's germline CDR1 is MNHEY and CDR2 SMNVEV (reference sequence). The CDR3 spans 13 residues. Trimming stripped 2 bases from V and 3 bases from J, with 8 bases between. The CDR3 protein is CASSLRGVYEQYF. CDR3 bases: TGTGCCAGCAGTTTAAGGGGGGTCTACGAGCAGTACTTC.

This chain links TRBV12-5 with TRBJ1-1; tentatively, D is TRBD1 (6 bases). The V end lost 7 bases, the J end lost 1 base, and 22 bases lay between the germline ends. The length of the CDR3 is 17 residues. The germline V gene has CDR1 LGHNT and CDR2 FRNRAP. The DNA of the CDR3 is TGTGCTAGTGCCCTCGGTAGCGGGGGGGCGAGGAACACTGAAGCTTTCTTT. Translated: CASALGSGGARNTEAFF.

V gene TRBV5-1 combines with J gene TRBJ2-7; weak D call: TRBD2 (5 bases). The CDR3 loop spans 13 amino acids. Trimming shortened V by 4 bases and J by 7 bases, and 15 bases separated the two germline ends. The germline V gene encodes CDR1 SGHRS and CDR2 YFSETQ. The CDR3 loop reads CASSPLSPGEQYF. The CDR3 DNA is TGCGCCAGCAGCCCCCTCTCCCCGGGAGAGCAGTACTTC.

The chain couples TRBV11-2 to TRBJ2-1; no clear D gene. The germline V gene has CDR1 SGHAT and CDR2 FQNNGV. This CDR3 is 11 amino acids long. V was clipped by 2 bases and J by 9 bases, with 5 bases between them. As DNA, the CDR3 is TGTGCCAGCAGCTTATCTTTTGAGCAGTTCTTC. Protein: CASSLSFEQFF.

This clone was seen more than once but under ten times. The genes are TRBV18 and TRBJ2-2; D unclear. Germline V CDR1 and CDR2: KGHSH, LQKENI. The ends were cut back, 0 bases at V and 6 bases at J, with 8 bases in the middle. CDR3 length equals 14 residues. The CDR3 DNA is TGTGCCAGCTCACCACCTTCTATTTCCGGGGAGCTGTTTTTT. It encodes CASSPPSISGELFF. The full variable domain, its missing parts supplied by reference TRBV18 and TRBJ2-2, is NAGVMQNPRHLVRRRGQEARLRCSPMKGHSHVYWYRQLPEEGLKFMVYLQKENIIDESGMPKERFSAEFPKEGPSILRIQQVVRGDSAAYFCASSPPSISGELFFGEGSRLTVL.

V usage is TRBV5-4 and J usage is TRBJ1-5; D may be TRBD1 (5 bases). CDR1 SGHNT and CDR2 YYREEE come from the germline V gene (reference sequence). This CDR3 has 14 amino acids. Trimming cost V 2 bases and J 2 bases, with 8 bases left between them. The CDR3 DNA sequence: TGTGCCAGCAGCTTTCCGGGGGGCAATCAGCCCCAGCATTTT. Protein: CASSFPGGNQPQHF.

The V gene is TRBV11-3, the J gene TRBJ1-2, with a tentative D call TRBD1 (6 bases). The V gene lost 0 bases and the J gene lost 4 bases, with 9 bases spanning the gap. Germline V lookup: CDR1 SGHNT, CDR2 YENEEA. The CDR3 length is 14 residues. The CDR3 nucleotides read TGTGCCAGCAGCTTAGATGGGACAAGCTATGGCTACACCTTC. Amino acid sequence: CASSLDGTSYGYTF.

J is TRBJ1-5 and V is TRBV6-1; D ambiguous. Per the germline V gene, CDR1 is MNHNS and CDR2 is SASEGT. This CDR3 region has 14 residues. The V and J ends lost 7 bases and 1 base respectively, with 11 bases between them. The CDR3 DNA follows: TGTGCCAGCACGAGGGCTACAAGCAATCAGCCCCAGCATTTT. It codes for CASTRATSNQPQHF.